One T cell receptor beta chain is described in this entry. In its sample, this clonotype was seen many times. Its binding antigen is unknown. It has no much larger one-base neighbor in the sample; base qualities were not kept. TCR beta CDR3 regions were amplified from RNA transcripts. The TCR CDR3 was subjected to a first round of RT-PCR using the HTBI primer set and the Qiagen OneStep RT-PCR kit. The libraries were constructed in a second round of multiplex PCR and then size-selected and purified. Paired-end sequencing of the libraries was performed with 100 bp reads on an Illumina HiSeq2000. The source study handled its data this way. SOAPnuke was used to process the raw data, with reads discarded if the reads contained adapters or uncalled bases, had a mean Phred below 15, or lacked an exact constant-primer or identifier match. High-quality paired reads were merged with COPE v1.2.5, and unique nucleotide sequences were defined as clonotypes. Clonotypes were aligned to IMGT TRBV, TRBD and TRBJ reference segments using MiTCR v1.1. The analysis included only V-J combinations with a frequency above 0.0001, which together covered around 99% of the repertoires. A TCS score was defined as the ratio between F50 (clonal expansion) and ExV (chaos), using BLOSUM62-based TCRdist between CDR3 peptides within each V-J. Welch's t-statistics and random forest reduced 450 to 600 V-J features to roughly 13, which were used in a naive Bayes classifier (R e1071). TCRdb reanalyzed the raw reads on its own, using fastp at Q25 for trimming and MiXCR for clone calling, and kept in-frame beta chains. Rows are combined by CDR3 protein, so each entry shows the most common genes and DNA. The V and J calls and clone size are TCRdb's, not the authors'. Present in this sample are hundreds of thousands of distinct CDR3 sequences, roughly 13% of which were seen just once. In total, the top ten clones hold 9.2% of the sample.

The data originate from a study of T cells in Graves' hyperthyroidism and ophthalmopathy (dated by TCRdb to the late 2010s). Looking at the study overall: Peripheral blood samples were taken at the time of initial diagnosis, prior to any treatment. Prospective prediction of ophthalmopathy was tested in an independent validation cohort of 18 to 20 hyperthyroidism patients and 17 patients who later progressed to ophthalmopathy. A discovery cohort of about a hundred patients, about 44 with Graves' ophthalmopathy and approximately 55 with stable Graves' hyperthyroidism, was used to find distinguishing TCR V-J signatures. The 100 discovery patients were divided at random into training and test sets in a 7:3 ratio. Following sampling, methimazole starting at 30 mg daily was given to hyperthyroidism patients, and high-dose intravenous methylprednisolone was given to ophthalmopathy patients. The paper describes TCR Vbeta CDR3 sequencing of fewer than 150 peripheral blood samples, made up of under 50 ophthalmopathy patients, around 78 hyperthyroidism patients and about 17 progressor patients. In about six Graves' hyperthyroidism patients, the study also compared T-cell repertoires from thyroid tissue with T-cell repertoires from blood. Broad study findings and their caveats: No statistical method was used to set the sample size in advance, and investigators knew the group allocation. Most expanded thyroid clonotypes (frequency above 0.001) were also detected in blood, suggesting blood repertoires may reflect thyroid immune responses. Ophthalmopathy was separated from stable hyperthyroidism by a 13 V-J signature model, with approximately 90% sensitivity and roughly 81% specificity obtained in cross-validation and 80%/75% obtained in testing. In validation, progression to ophthalmopathy was predicted by the model with almost 71% sensitivity and around 76% specificity, a median of approximately 6.5 months before onset.

Stable Graves' hyperthyroidism was defined as the absence of progression to ophthalmopathy over 18 months of follow-up. Hyperthyroidism patients were newly diagnosed, with disease duration under 2 months, and aged 18 to 65 years. Patients with uncontrolled infections, other autoimmune diseases, pregnancy or lactation were excluded. Diagnoses were established on the basis of clinical symptoms, serum thyroxine and TRAb, thyroid ultrasound, and orbital computed tomography. PBMCs were isolated from 7.5 to 10 ml of fresh peripheral blood by Ficoll-Paque density gradient centrifugation. Total RNA was extracted using Trizol reagent, and RNA quality was assessed on an Agilent 2100 Bioanalyzer. As encoded in the germline V gene, CDR1 is MGHRA while CDR2 is YSYEKL. V drops 3 bases and J drops 0 bases, leaving 5 bases in between. The CDR3 starts with the cysteine, ends with the phenylalanine, and has 13 residues. Only the CDR3 region is kept as DNA, spanning 39 bases read in frame from base 1.

The rearranged chain carries TRBV4-1 and TRBJ1-1; the D gene identity is not certain. The origin of this receptor is a woman aged 18-35 years with Graves' hyperthyroidism. The sequenced material came from blood. The nucleotides read TGCGCCAGCAGCCATCCCATGAACACTGAAGCTTTCTTT. The encoded protein is CASSHPMNTEAFF.